The 2 T cell receptor beta chains below come from one sample, sequenced in a study of T cell repertoires in cytomegalovirus infection. TCRdb called the reads again in MiXCR, with one record for every CDR3 protein. The table records about 530,000 distinct CDR3 sequences, around a quarter of them present only once. Sequencing input: PBMCs. Receptors were obtained from a human donor in good health (CMV status not recorded). Some clones in this sample may be carry-over from other donors' samples.

V and J are TRBV27 and TRBJ2-7; D possibly corresponds to TRBD2 (6 bases). The CDR3 extends over 11 amino acids. V lost 7 bases and J 5 bases, leaving 9 bases between the germline ends. The germline V gene has CDR1 MNHEY and CDR2 SMNVEV (reference sequence). This CDR3 reads CASMRGHEQYV. CDR3 in DNA: TGTGCCAGCATGCGGGGCCACGAGCAGTACGTC.

This clonotype was seen only a few times. This chain uses TRBV20-1 with TRBJ2-4; the D is unclear. V was shortened by 3 bases and J by 0 bases, with 9 bases between the two germline ends. CDR1 and CDR2 (germline): DFQATT, SNEGSKA (reference sequence). CDR3 length equals 14 residues. The chain's CDR3 is CSASYWGAKNIQYF. CDR3 nucleotide sequence: TGCAGTGCTAGCTACTGGGGAGCCAAAAACATTCAGTACTTC.